The 8 T cell receptor beta chains reported below all come from one sample, sequenced in a study of cytomegalovirus exposure and HLA in healthy donors. The PCR contained 60 Vbeta and 13 Jbeta primers. Libraries were prepared by immunoSEQ multiplex PCR; TCRdb keeps only in-frame clonotypes and omits some of them. Of about 150,000 clones listed, around 80% are singletons. The sequenced material came from PBMCs. The receptor set was obtained from a woman aged 40-49 years in good health and CMV-seropositive.

The chain combines TRBV23-1 with TRBJ2-2; possible D gene TRBD1, 5 bases. TRBV23-1 is placed among ORFs of uncertain function. Trimming cost V 3 bases and J 5 bases, with 16 bases left between them. This CDR3 is built from 16 residues. The CDR3 DNA follows: TGCGCCAGCAGTCAGGCTAGTCAGGGTTGGACCGGGGAGCTGTTTTTT. It is translated as CASSQASQGWTGELFF.

The CDR3 region has the DNA TGCGCCAGCAGCCAAGACCTCGGGGGTGAGAGGACCGGGGAGCTGTTTTTT. Amino acids: CASSQDLGGERTGELFF. V usage is TRBV4-1 and J usage is TRBJ2-2, with D perhaps matching TRBD2 (6 bases). The CDR3 is made up of 17 amino acids. Trimming cost V 0 bases and J 5 bases, with 16 bases left between them. From germline, CDR1 is MGHRA and CDR2 YSYEKL.

V gene TRBV5-1 combines with J gene TRBJ2-2; D is possibly TRBD1 (6 bases). The CDR3 runs to 14 residues. Germline loops: CDR1 SGHRS, CDR2 YFSETQ. V lost 4 bases to trimming and J lost 4 bases, with 11 bases between them. CDR3 coding DNA: TGCGCCAGCAGCCTCGGGGACATCACCGGGGAGCTGTTTTTT. Translated: CASSLGDITGELFF. The complete variable domain, with remaining parts taken from reference TRBV5-1 and TRBJ2-2, reads KAGVTQTPRYLIKTRGQQVTLSCSPISGHRSVSWYQQTPGQGLQFLFEYFSETQRNKGNFPGRFSGRQFSNSRSEMNVSTLELGDSALYLCASSLGDITGELFFGEGSRLTVL.

This clone was picked up one time. The chain combines TRBV7-9 with TRBJ1-2; D call uncertain. Germline loops: CDR1 SEHNR, CDR2 FQNEAQ (reference sequence). Trimming pared 3 bases from V and 4 bases from J, leaving 9 bases between. The CDR3 covers 13 residues. CDR3 amino acids: CASSLHDIYGYTF. The CDR3 DNA sequence: TGTGCCAGCAGCTTGCATGACATCTATGGCTACACCTTC. The whole variable domain, remainder taken from reference TRBV7-9 and TRBJ1-2, is DTGVSQNPRHKITKRGQNVTFRCDPISEHNRLYWYRQTLGQGPEFLTYFQNEAQLEKSRLLSDRFSAERPKGSFSTLEIQRTEQGDSAMYLCASSLHDIYGYTFGSGTRLTVV.

The V call is TRBV18, the J call TRBJ2-5; no reliable D call. The CDR3 spans 12 residues. Germline V CDR1 and CDR2: KGHSH, LQKENI. V shed 3 bases and J shed 7 bases, with 9 bases lying between them. In DNA form, the CDR3 reads TGTGCCAGCTCACCCGCGGTAGGGACCCAGTACTTC. Translated, it gives CASSPAVGTQYF.

This chain joins TRBV7-8 and TRBJ1-3; the D is unclear. The germline V and J ends were trimmed by 5 bases and 0 bases, with 11 bases remaining between them. CDR3 length: 15 amino acids. Germline V CDR1 and CDR2: SGHVS, FQNEAQ. The DNA for the CDR3 is TGTGCCAGCAGCGCGACTTTATTCTCTGGAAACACCATATATTTT. This gives the protein CASSATLFSGNTIYF.

The gene calls are TRBV28 and TRBJ2-7; the D is unclear. Trimming stripped 6 bases from V and 4 bases from J, with 4 bases between. There are 10 residues in the CDR3. Germline V gives CDR1 MDHEN, CDR2 SYDVKM. This CDR3 reads CASSQYEQYF. The CDR3 coding sequence is TGTGCCAGCAGCCAGTACGAGCAGTACTTC. The variable domain in full, with the rest retrieved from reference TRBV28 and TRBJ2-7, is DVKVTQSSRYLVKRTGEKVFLECVQDMDHENMFWYRQDPGLGLRLIYFSYDVKMKEKGDIPEGYSVSREKKERFSLILESASTNQTSMYLCASSQYEQYFGPGTRLTVT.

This clone was detected a few times. The V gene is TRBV18, the J gene TRBJ1-2, with D perhaps matching TRBD1 (6 bases). Per germline, CDR1 KGHSH and CDR2 LQKENI. Trimming left V 2 bases short and J 8 bases short, with 15 bases between. The CDR3 length is 14 residues. CDR3 nucleotides: TGTGCCAGCTCACCATCAGCAGGGGCTGAAGGCTACACCTTC. It yields the protein CASSPSAGAEGYTF.